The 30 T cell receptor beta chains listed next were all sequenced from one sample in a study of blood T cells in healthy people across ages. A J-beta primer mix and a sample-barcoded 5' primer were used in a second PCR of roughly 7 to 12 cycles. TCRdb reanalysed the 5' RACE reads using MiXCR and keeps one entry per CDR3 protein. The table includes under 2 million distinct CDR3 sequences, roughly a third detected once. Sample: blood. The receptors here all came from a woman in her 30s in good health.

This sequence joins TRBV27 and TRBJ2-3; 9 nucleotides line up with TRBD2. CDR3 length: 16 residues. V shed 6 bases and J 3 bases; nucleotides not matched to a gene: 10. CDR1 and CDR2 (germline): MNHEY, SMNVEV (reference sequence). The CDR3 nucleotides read TGTGCCAGCAGAAACGAAGCGGGAGGTTGGACAGATACGCAGTATTTT. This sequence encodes CASRNEAGGWTDTQYF.

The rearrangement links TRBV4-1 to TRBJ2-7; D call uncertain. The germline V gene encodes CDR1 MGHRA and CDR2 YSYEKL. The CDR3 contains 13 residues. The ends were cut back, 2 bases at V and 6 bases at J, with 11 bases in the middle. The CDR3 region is CASSQQVIGEQYF. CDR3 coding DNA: TGCGCCAGCAGCCAACAAGTCATTGGCGAGCAGTACTTC.

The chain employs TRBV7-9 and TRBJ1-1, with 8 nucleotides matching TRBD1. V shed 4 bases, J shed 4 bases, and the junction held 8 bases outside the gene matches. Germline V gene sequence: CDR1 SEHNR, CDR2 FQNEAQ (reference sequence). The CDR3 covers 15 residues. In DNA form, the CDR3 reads TGTGCCAGCAGCTCCTCAGGGGGCAGGGGCACTGAAGCTTTCTTT. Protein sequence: CASSSSGGRGTEAFF.

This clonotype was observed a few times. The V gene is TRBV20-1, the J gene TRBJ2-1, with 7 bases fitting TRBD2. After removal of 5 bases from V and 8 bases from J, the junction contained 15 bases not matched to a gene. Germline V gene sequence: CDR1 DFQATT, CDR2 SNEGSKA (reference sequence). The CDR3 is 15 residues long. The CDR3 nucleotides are TGCAGTGCTCCCTGGACTAGATTACGATCCGATGAGCAGTTCTTC. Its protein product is CSAPWTRLRSDEQFF.

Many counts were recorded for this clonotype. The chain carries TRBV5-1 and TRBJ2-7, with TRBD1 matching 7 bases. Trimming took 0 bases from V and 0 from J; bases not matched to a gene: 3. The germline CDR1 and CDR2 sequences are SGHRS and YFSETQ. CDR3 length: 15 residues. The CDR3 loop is CASSLEGQISYEQYF. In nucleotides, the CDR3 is TGCGCCAGCAGCTTGGAGGGACAGATCTCCTACGAGCAGTACTTC.

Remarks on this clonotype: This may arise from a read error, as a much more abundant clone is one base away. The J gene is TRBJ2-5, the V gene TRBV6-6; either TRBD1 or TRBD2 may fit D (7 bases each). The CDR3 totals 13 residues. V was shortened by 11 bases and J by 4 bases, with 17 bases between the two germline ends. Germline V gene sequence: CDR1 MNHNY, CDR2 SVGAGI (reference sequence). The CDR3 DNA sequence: TGTGCCGGCACCCAGGGGGGGACAGAGACCCAGTACTTC. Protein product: CAGTQGGTETQYF.

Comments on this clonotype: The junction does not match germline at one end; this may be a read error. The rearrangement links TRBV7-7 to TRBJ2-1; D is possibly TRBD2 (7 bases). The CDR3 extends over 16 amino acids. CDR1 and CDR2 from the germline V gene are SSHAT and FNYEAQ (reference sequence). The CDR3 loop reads CASSFKAGAGYNEQFF. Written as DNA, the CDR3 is TGTGCTAGCAGCTTTAAGGCGGGGGCCGGGTACAATGAGCAGTTCTTC.

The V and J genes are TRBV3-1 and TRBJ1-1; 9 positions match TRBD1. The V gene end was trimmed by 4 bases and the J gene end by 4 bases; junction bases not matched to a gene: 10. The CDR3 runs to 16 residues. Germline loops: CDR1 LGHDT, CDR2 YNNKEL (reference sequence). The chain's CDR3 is CASSRGQGKVSTEAFF. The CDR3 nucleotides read TGTGCCAGCAGCCGGGGACAGGGTAAGGTCTCCACTGAAGCTTTCTTT.

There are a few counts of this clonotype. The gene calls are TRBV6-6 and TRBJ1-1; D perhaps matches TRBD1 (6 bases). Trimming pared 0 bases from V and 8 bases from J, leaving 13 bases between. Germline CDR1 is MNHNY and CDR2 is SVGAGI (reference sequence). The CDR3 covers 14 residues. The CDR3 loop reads CASSYSWGQKEAFF. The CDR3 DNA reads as TGTGCCAGCAGTTACTCGTGGGGGCAGAAAGAAGCTTTCTTT.

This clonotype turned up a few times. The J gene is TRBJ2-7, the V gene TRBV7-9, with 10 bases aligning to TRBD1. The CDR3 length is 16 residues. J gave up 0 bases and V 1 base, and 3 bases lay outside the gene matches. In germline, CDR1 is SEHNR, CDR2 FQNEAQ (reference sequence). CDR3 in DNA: TGTGCCAGCAGCTTAGGACAGGGGGCTCCCTCCTACGAGCAGTACTTC. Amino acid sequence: CASSLGQGAPSYEQYF. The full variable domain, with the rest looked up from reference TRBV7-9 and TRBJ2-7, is DTGVSQNPRHKITKRGQNVTFRCDPISEHNRLYWYRQTLGQGPEFLTYFQNEAQLEKSRLLSDRFSAERPKGSFSTLEIQRTEQGDSAMYLCASSLGQGAPSYEQYFGPGTRLTVT.

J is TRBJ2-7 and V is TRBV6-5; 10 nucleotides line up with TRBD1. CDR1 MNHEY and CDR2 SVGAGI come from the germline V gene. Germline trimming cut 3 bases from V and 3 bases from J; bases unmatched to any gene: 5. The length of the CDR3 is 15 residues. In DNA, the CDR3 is TGTGCCAGCAGTTATCGGGACAGGGGAATCTACGAGCAGTACTTC. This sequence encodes CASSYRDRGIYEQYF.

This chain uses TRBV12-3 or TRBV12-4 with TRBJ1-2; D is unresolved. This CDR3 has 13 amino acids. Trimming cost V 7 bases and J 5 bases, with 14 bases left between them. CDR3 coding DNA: TGTGCCAGCACCCTCGGGCGCCCTTATGGCTACACCTTC. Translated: CASTLGRPYGYTF.

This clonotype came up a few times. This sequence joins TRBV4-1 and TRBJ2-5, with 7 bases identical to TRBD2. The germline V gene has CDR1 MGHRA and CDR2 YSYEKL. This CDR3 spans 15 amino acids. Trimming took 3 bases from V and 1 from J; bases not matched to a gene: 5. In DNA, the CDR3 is TGCGCCAGCAGCCAGTTTTGGGGGGGCCAAGAGACCCAGTACTTC. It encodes CASSQFWGGQETQYF.

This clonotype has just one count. The CDR3 loop reads CSARVPQGRNQPQHF. In DNA, the CDR3 is TGCAGTGCTAGAGTCCCCCAGGGTAGGAATCAGCCCCAGCATTTT. The chain recombines TRBV20-1 with TRBJ1-5; tentatively, D is TRBD1 (5 bases). The CDR3 totals 15 residues. The V and J ends lost 1 base and 4 bases respectively, with 14 bases between them. CDR1 and CDR2 (germline): DFQATT, SNEGSKA (reference sequence).

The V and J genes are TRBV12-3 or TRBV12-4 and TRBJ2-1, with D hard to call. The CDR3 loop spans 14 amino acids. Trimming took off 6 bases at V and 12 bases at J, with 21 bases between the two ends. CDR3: CASRLRAQRGGQFF. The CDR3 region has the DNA TGTGCCAGCAGGTTACGGGCCCAAAGAGGTGGGCAGTTCTTC.

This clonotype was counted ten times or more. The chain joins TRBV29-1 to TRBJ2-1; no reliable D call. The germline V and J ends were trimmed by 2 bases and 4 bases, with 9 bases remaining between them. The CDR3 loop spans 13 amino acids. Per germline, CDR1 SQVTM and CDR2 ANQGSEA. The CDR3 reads CSVESSRYNEQFF. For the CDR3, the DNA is TGCAGCGTTGAATCGTCCAGATACAATGAGCAGTTCTTC.

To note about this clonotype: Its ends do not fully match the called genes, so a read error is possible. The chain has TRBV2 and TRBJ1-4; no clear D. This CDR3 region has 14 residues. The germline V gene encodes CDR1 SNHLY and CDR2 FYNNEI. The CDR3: CASSDWATNEKRFF. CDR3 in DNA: TGTGCCAGCAGTGATTGGGCAACTAATGAAAAACGGTTTTTT. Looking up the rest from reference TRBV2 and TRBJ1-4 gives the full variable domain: EPEVTQTPSHQVTQMGQEVILRCVPISNHLYFYWYRQILGQKVEFLVSFYNNEISEKSEIFDDQFSVERPDGSNFTLKIRSTKLEDSAMYFCASSDWATNEKRFFGSGTQLSVL.

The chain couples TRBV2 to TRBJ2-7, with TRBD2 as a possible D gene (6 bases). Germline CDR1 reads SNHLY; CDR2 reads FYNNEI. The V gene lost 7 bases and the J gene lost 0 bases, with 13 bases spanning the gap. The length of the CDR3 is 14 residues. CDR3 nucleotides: TGTGCCAGCACCTTTAGCGGCAGCTCCTACGAGCAGTACTTC. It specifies CASTFSGSSYEQYF.

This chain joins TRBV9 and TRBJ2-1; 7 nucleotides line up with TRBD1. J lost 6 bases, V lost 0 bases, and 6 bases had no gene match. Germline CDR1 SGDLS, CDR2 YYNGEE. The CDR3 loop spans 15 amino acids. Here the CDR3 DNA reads TGTGCCAGCAGCGTAGGGGACAGCGCAAGCAATGAGCAGTTCTTC. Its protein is CASSVGDSASNEQFF.

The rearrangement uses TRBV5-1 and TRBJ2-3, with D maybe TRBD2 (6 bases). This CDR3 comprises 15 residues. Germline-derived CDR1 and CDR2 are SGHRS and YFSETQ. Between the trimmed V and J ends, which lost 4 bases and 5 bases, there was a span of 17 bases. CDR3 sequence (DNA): TGCGCCAGCAGCGCCTCAGTGGAGGGCGTAGATACGCAGTATTTT. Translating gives CASSASVEGVDTQYF. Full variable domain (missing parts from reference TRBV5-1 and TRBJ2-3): KAGVTQTPRYLIKTRGQQVTLSCSPISGHRSVSWYQQTPGQGLQFLFEYFSETQRNKGNFPGRFSGRQFSNSRSEMNVSTLELGDSALYLCASSASVEGVDTQYFGPGTRLTVL.

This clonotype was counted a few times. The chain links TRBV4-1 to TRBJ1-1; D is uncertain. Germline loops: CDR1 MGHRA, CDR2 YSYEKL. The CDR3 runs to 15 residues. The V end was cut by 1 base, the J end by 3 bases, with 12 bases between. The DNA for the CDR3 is TGCGCCAGCAGCCAAGGTCGGGAAGGATACACTGAAGCTTTCTTT. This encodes CASSQGREGYTEAFF.

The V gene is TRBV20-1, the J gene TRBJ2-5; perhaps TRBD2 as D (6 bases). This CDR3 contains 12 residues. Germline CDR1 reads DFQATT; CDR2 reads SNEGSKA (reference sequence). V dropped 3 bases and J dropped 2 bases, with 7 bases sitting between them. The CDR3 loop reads CSASGTQETQYF. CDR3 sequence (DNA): TGCAGTGCTAGCGGGACTCAAGAGACCCAGTACTTC.

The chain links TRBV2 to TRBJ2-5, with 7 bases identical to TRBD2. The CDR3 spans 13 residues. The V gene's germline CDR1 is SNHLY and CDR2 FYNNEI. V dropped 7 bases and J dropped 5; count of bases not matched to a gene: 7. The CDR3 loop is CASIRLAKETQYF. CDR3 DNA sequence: TGTGCCAGCATCCGACTAGCTAAGGAGACCCAGTACTTC.

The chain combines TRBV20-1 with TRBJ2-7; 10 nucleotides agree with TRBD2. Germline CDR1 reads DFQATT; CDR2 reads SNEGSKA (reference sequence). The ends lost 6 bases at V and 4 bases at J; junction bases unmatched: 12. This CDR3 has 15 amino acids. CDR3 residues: CSAAAPGLARYEQYF. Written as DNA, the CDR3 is TGCAGTGCAGCGGCTCCGGGACTAGCGAGATACGAGCAGTACTTC.

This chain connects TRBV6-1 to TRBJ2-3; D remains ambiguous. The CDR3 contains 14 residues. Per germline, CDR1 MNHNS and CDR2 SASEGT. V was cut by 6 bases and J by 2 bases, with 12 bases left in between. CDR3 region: CASRARDYTDTQYF. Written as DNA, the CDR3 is TGTGCCAGCAGGGCTAGGGATTACACAGATACGCAGTATTTT.

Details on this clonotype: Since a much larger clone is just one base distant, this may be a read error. CDR3 residues: CAGRQGAGGYTF. The DNA for the CDR3 is TGTGCCGGCAGACAGGGGGCCGGTGGCTACACCTTC. V usage is TRBV25-1 and J usage is TRBJ1-2, with TRBD1 matching over 10 bases. In germline, CDR1 is MGHDK, CDR2 SYGVNS. The CDR3 covers 12 residues.

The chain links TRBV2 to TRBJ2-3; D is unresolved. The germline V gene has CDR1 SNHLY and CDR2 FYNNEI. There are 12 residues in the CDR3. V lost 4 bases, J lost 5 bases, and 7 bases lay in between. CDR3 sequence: CASSGERDTQYF. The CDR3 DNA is TGTGCCAGCAGTGGTGAACGAGATACGCAGTATTTT.

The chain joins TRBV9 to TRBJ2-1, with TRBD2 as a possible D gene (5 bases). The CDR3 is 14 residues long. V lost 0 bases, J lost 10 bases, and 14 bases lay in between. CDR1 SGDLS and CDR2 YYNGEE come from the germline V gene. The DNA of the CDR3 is TGTGCCAGCAGCGTAGGTCTAGCTATGGCCGAGCAGTTCTTC. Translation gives CASSVGLAMAEQFF.

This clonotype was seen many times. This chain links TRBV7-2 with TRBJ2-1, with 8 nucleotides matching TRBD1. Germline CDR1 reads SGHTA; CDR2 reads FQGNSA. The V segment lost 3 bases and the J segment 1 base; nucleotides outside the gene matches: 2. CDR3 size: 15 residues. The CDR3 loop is CASSFDRGSYNEQFF. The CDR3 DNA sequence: TGTGCCAGCAGCTTCGACAGGGGTTCCTACAATGAGCAGTTCTTC. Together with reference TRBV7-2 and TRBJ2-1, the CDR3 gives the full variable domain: GAGVSQSPSNKVTEKGKDVELRCDPISGHTALYWYRQSLGQGLEFLIYFQGNSAPDKSGLPSDRFSAERTGGSVSTLTIQRTQQEDSAVYLCASSFDRGSYNEQFFGPGTRLTVL.

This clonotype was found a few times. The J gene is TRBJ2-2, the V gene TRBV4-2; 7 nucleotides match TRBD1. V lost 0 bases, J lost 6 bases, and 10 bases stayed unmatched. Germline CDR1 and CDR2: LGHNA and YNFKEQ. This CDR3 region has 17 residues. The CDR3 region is CASSQDSNRGVSGELFF. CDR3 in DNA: TGTGCCAGCAGCCAAGATTCGAACAGGGGAGTATCCGGGGAGCTGTTTTTT.